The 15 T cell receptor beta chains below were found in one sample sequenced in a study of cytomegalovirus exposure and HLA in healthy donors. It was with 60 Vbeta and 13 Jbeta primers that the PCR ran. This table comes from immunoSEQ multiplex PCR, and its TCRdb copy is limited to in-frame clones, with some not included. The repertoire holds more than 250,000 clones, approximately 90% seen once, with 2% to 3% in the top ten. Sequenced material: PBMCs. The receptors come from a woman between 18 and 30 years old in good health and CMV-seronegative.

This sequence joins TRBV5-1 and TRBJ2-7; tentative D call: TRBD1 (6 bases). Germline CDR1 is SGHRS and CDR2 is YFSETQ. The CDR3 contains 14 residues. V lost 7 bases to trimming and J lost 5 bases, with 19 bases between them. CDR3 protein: CASRLGGSGHEQYF. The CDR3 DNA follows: TGCGCCAGCCGCCTTGGGGGCTCGGGCCACGAGCAGTACTTC.

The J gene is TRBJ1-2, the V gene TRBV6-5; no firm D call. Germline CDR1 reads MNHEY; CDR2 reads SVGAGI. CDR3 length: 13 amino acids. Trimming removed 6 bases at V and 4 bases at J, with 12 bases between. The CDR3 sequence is CASRETVGYGYTF. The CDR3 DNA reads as TGTGCCAGCAGAGAAACAGTTGGCTATGGCTACACCTTC.

CDR3 loop: CASSPGRGDAEQYF. The CDR3, as DNA: TGTGCCAGCTCACCGGGCAGGGGGGACGCCGAGCAGTACTTC. The V gene is TRBV18, the J gene TRBJ2-7, with D perhaps matching TRBD1 (7 bases). Trimming shortened V by 3 bases and J by 6 bases, and 15 bases separated the two germline ends. Germline V CDR1 and CDR2: KGHSH, LQKENI. The CDR3 is 14 amino acids.

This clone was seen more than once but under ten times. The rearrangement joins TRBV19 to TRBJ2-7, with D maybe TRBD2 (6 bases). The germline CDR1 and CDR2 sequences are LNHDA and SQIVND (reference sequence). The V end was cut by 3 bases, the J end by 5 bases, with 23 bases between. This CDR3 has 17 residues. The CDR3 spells CASSISRGTTTGHEQYF. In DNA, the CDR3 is TGTGCCAGTAGTATCAGTCGCGGGACCACCACGGGTCACGAGCAGTACTTC.

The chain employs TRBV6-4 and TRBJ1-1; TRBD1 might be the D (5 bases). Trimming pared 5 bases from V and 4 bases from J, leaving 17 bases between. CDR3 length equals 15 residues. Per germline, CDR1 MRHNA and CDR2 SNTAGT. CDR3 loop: CASSRGEGNPTEAFF. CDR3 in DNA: TGTGCCAGCAGTCGGGGGGAGGGGAACCCCACTGAAGCTTTCTTT.

The CDR3 protein is CASSPWDSKSDIQYF. The DNA of the CDR3 is TGTGCCAGCAGTCCATGGGACTCCAAGTCCGACATTCAGTACTTC. The chain has TRBV27 and TRBJ2-4; tentatively, D is TRBD2 (6 bases). Germline assignment: CDR1 MNHEY and CDR2 SMNVEV (reference sequence). The CDR3 is 15 residues long. V shed 5 bases and J shed 8 bases, with 19 bases lying between them.

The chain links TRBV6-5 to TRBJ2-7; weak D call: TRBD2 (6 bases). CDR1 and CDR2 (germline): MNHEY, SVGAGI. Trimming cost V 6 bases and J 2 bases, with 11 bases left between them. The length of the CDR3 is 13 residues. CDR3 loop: CASSDRGTYEQYF. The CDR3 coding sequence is TGTGCCAGCAGCGACCGGGGGACCTACGAGCAGTACTTC.

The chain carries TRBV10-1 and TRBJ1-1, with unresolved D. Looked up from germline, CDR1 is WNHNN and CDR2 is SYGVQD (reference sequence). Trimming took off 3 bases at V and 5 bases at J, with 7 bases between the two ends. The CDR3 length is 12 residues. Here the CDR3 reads CASSDGGTEAFF. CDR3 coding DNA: TGCGCCAGCAGTGATGGAGGGACTGAAGCTTTCTTT.

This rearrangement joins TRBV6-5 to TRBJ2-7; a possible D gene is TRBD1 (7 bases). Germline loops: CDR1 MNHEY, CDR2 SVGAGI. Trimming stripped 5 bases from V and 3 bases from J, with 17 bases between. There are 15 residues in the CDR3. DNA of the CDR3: TGTGCCAGCAGTCAAACACGACAGGGACTCTACGAGCAGTACTTC. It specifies CASSQTRQGLYEQYF.

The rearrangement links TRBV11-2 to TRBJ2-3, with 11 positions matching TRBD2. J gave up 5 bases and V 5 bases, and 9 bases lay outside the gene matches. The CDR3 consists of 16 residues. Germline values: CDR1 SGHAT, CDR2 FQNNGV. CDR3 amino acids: CASSLPSGGKEDTQYF. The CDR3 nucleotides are TGTGCCAGCAGCCTCCCTAGCGGGGGGAAAGAAGATACGCAGTATTTT.

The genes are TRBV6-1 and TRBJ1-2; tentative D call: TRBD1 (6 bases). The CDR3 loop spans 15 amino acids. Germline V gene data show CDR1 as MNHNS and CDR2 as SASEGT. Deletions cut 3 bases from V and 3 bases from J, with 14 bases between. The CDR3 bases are TGTGCCAGCAGTGATGAGCCAGGGGTTCACTATGGCTACACCTTC. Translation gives CASSDEPGVHYGYTF.

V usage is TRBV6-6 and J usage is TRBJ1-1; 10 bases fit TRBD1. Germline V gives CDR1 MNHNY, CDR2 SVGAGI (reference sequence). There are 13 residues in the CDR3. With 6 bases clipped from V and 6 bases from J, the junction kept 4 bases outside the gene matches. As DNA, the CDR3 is TGTGCCAGCAGACGACAGGGGGCCTCTGAAGCTTTCTTT. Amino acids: CASRRQGASEAFF.

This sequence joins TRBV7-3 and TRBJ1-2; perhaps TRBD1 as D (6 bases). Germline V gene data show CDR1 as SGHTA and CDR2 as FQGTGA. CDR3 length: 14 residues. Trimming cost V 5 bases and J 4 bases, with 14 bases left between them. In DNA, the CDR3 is TGTGCCAGCAGCCCACGCGGCAGGGGCTATGGCTACACCTTC. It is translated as CASSPRGRGYGYTF.

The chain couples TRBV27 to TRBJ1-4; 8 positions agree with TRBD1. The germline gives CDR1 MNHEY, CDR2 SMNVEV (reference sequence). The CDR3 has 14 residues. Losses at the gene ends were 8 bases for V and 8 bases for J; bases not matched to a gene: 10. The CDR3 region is CASGYRGSQEKLFF. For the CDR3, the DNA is TGTGCCAGCGGGTACAGGGGGTCTCAAGAAAAACTGTTTTTT.

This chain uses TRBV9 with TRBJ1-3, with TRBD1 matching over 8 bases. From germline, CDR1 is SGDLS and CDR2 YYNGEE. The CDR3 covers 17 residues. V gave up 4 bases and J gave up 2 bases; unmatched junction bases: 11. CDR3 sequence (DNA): TGTGCCAGCAGCCCTACCGGGACAGGTTCTACTGGAAACACCATATATTTT. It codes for CASSPTGTGSTGNTIYF.